This T cell receptor (beta chain) was identified during a study of Graves' ophthalmopathy and Graves' hyperthyroidism. General study results and limits: Ophthalmopathy progression predictions by the model showed about 79% specificity and 70.59% sensitivity. Most thyroid-expanded clonotypes exceeding 0.001 frequency were also found in blood.

In germline, CDR1 is ENHRY, CDR2 SYGVKD. The CDR3 totals 16 residues. Trimming removed 3 bases at V and 0 bases at J, with 12 bases between. For repertoire sequencing, the TCR beta CDR3 regions were amplified from RNA transcripts. HTBI primers served in a first-round RT-PCR, which a second-round multiplex PCR followed. TCRdb processed the multiplex PCR reads anew with MiXCR; each CDR3 protein has one entry. The sample lists 900,000 to 1,200,000 distinct CDR3 sequences, about two fifths seen once, with over 8.5% in the top ten. Remarks on this clonotype: Its target is unknown.

Patients were left out if they had other autoimmune diseases, uncontrolled infections, pregnancy or lactation. Thyroid ultrasound, orbital computed tomography, TRAb, serum thyroxine and clinical symptoms formed the basis of diagnosis. Sequencing was carried out using peripheral blood or thyroid tissue (not recorded which). The sequence derives from an adult man with Graves' hyperthyroidism. This chain uses TRBV10-3 with TRBJ1-5; D gene unclear. CDR3: CAISDPDRTSNQPQHF. The CDR3 region has the DNA TGTGCCATCAGTGACCCGGACCGGACTAGCAATCAGCCCCAGCATTTT.